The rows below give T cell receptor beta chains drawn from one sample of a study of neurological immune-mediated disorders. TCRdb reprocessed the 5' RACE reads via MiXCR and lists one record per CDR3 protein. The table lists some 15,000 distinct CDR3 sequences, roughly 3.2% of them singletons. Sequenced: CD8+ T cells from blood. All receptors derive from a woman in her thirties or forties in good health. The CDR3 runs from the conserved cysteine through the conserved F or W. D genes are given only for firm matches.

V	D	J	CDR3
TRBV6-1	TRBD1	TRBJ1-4	CASSEGEQGSEKLFF
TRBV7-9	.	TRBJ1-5	CASSPVSSNQPQHF
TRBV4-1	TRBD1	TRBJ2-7	CASSPIRQGGEQYF
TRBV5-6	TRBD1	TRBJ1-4	CASSLSTLPTGAVMTNEKLFF
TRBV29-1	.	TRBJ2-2	CSAWGTGELFF
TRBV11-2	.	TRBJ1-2	CASSLVPRLRTNPGHKDGYTF
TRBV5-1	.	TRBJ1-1	CASSLGRGVTEAFF
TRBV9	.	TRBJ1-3	CASSVGGGGNSGNTIYF
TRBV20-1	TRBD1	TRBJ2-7	CSATQTGVNEQYF
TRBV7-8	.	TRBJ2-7	CASSLGLGPSPPEEDEQYF
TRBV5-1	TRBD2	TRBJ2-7	CASSNPGLAAPSLYF